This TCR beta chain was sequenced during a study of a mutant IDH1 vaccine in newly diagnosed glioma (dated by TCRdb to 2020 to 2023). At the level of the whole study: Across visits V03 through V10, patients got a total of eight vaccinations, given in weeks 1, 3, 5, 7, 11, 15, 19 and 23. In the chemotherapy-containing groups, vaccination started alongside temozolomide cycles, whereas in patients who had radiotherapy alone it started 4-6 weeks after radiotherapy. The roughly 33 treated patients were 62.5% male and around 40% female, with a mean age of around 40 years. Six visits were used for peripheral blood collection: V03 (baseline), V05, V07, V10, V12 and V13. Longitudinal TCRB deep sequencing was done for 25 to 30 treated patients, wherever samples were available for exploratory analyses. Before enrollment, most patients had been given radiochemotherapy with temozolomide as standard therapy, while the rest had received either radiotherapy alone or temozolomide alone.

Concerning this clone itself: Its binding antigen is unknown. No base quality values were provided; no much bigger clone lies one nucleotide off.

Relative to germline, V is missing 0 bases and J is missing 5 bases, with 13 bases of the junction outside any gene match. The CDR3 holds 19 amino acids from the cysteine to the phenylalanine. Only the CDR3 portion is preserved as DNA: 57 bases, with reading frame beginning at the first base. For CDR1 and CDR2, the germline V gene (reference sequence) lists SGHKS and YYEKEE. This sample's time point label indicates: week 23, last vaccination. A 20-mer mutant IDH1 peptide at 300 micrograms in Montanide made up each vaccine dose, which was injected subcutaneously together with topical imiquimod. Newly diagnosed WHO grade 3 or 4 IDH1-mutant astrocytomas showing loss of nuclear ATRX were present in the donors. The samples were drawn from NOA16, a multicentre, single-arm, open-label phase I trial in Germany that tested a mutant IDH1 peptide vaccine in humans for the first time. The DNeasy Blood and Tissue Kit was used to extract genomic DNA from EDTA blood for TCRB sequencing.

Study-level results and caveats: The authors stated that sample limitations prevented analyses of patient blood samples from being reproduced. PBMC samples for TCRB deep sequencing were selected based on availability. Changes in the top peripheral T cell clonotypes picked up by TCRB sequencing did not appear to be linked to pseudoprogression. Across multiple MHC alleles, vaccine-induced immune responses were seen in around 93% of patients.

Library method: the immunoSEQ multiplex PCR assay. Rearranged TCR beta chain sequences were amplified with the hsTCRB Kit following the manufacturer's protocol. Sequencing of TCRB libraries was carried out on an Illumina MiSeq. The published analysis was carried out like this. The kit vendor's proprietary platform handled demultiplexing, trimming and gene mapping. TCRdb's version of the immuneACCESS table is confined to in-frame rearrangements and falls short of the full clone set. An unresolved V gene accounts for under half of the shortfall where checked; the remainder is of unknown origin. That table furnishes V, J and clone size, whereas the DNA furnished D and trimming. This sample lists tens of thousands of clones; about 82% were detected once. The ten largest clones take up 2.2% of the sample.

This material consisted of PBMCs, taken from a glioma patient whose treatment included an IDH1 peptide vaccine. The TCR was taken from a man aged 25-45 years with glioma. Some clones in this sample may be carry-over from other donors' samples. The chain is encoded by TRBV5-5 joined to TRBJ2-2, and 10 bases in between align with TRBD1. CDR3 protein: CASSLAPTTGGAGTGELFF. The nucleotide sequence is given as TGTGCCAGCAGCTTGGCCCCCACGACAGGGGGCGCAGGAACCGGGGAGCTGTTTTTT. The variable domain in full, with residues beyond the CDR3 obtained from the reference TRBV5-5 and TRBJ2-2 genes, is DAGVTQSPTHLIKTRGQQVTLRCSPISGHKSVSWYQQVLGQGPQFIFQYYEKEERGRGNFPDRFSARQFPNYSSELNVNALLLGDSALYLCASSLAPTTGGAGTGELFFGEGSRLTVL.